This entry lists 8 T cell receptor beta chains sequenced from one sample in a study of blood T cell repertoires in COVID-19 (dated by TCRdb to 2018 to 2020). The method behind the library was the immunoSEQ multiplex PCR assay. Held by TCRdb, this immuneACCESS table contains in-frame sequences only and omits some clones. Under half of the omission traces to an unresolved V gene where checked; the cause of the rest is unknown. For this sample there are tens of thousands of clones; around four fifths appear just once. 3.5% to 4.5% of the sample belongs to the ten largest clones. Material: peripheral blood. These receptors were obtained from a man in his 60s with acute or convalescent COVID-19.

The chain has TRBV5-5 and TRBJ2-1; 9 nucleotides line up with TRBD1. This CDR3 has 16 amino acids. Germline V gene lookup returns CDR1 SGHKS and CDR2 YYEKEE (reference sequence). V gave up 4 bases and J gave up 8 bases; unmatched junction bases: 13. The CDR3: CASSRARTGASYEQFF. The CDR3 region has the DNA TGTGCCAGCAGCCGGGCACGGACAGGGGCCAGCTATGAGCAGTTCTTC.

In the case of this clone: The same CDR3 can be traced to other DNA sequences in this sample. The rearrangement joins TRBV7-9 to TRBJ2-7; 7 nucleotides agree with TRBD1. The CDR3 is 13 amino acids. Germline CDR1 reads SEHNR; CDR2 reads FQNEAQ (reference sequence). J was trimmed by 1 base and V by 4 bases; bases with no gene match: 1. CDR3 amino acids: CASSSGGSYEQYF. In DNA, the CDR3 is TGTGCCAGCAGCTCAGGGGGTTCCTACGAGCAGTACTTC.

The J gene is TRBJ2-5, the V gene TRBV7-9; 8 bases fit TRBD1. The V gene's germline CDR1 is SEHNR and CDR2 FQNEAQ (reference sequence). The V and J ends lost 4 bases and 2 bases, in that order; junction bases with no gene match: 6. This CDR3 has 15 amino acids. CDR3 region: CASSYYGQGQETQYF. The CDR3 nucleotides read TGTGCCAGCAGCTACTATGGACAGGGTCAAGAGACCCAGTACTTC.

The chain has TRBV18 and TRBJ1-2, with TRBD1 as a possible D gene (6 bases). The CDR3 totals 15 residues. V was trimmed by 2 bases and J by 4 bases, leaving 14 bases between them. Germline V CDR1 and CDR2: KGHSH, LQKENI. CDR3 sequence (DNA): TGTGCCAGCTCACCAAACAGGGAATCCGTCTATGGCTACACCTTC. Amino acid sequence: CASSPNRESVYGYTF.

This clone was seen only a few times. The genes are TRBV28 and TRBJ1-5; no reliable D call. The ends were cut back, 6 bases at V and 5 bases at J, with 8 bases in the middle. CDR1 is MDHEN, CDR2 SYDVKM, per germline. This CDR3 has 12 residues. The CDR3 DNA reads TGTGCCAGCAGGCTGGCGGATCAGCCCCAGCATTTT. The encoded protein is CASRLADQPQHF.

CDR3 nucleotides: TGTGCCAGTAGTATAGATTCCGAGAGGGGCTACACCTTC. As protein: CASSIDSERGYTF. The chain combines TRBV19 with TRBJ1-2; no definite D call. This CDR3 region has 13 residues. CDR1 LNHDA and CDR2 SQIVND come from the germline V gene (reference sequence). Trimming pared 0 bases from V and 8 bases from J, leaving 10 bases between.

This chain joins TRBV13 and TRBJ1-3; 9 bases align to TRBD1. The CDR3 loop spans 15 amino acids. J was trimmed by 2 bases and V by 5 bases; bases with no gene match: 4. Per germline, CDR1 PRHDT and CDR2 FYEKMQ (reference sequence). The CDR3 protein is CASSKRTGAGNTIYF. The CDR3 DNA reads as TGTGCCAGCAGCAAGCGGACAGGGGCTGGAAACACCATATATTTT.

For the CDR3, the DNA is TGTGCCAGCAGTTTCTCAGGGGAATCACCCCTCCACTTT. It encodes CASSFSGESPLHF. The V gene is TRBV6-5, the J gene TRBJ1-6, with D possibly being TRBD1 (6 bases). The germline V gene has CDR1 MNHEY and CDR2 SVGAGI. Trimming stripped 4 bases from V and 10 bases from J, with 11 bases between. The CDR3 totals 13 residues.